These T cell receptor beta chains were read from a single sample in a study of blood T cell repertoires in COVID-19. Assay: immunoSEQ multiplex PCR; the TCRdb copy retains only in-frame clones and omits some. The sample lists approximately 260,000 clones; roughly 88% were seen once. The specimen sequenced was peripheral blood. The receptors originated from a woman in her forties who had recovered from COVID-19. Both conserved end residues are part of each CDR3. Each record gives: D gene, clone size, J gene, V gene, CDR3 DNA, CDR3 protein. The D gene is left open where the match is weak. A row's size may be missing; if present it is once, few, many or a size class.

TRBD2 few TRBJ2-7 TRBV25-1 TGTGCCAGCAGGGCTACTAGCGGGGAGCAGTACTTC CASRATSGEQYF
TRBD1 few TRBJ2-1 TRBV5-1 TGCGCCAGCAGCTTGCCCAGGGGGCTCGTGGGGCAGTTCTTC CASSLPRGLVGQFF
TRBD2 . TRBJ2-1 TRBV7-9 TGTGCCAGCCTACCTGTTGCACTAGCGGGGGGCAATGAGCAGTTCTTC CASLPVALAGGNEQFF
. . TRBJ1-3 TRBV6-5 TGTGCCGCCCGCAAGTCGGGGGCTGGAAACACCATATATTTT CAARKSGAGNTIYF
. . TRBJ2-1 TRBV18 TGTGCCAGCTCAGCGGCGCTCAATGAGCAGTTCTTC CASSAALNEQFF
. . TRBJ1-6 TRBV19 TGTGCCAGTAGTATAGAGGTGGGGGCGCCAAATTCACCCCTCCACTTT CASSIEVGAPNSPLHF
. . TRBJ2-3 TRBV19 TGTGCCAGTAGTACGAGCACAGATACGCAGTATTTT CASSTSTDTQYF
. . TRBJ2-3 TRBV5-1 TGCGCCAGCAGCTTGTCAGGAGATACGCAGTATTTT CASSLSGDTQYF
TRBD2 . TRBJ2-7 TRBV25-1 TGTGCCAGCAGTGAATATACTAGCGGGGTCTACGAGCAGTACTTC CASSEYTSGVYEQYF
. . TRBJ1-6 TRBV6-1 TGTGCCAGCAGTGATCGGAGTAGGGGTAATTCACCCCTCCACTTT CASSDRSRGNSPLHF
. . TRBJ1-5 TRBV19 TGTGCCAGTAGCAGGGGTTTTTATAGCAATCAGCCCCAGCATTTT CASSRGFYSNQPQHF
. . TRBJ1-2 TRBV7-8 TGTGCCAGCAGCGAAGGCCTAGGTGGCTACACCTTC CASSEGLGGYTF
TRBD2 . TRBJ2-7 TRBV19 TGTGCCAGTAGTATAACTAGCGGGAGATGGAACGAGCAGTACTTC CASSITSGRWNEQYF
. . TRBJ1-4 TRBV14 TGTGCCAGCAGCCAAGATTGGGGGGTTTCGAATGAAAAACTGTTTTTT CASSQDWGVSNEKLFF
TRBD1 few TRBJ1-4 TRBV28 TGTGCCAGCAAGTCAGACAGGGTCAATGAAAAACTGTTTTTT CASKSDRVNEKLFF
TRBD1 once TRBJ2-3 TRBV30 TGTGCCTGGAGTAGGTCAGGGGGCGGCACAGATACGCAGTATTTT CAWSRSGGGTDTQYF
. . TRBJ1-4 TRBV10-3 TGTGCCATCAGCCCGGGGGAGCGGCGTGAAAAACTGTTTTTT CAISPGERREKLFF
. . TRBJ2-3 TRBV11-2 TGTGCCAGCAGCTTAGGGGCCCACGCCTCCACAGATACGCAGTATTTT CASSLGAHASTDTQYF
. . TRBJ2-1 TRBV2 TGTGCCAGCACCCCGGGAACGTCCTACAATGAGCAGTTCTTC CASTPGTSYNEQFF
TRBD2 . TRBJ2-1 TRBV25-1 TGTGCCAGCGGAAGAGTAGCGGGTGGGGGCAATGAGCAGTTCTTC CASGRVAGGGNEQFF
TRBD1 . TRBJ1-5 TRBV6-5 TGTGCCAGCAGTTCCAAGACAGGGATGAGTGGTCAGCCCCAGCATTTT CASSSKTGMSGQPQHF
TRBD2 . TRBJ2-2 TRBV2 TGTGCCAGCAGTGAAAAGAGGCTAGCGGGAGGATCCACCGGGGAGCTGTTTTTT CASSEKRLAGGSTGELFF
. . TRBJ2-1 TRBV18 TGTGCCAGCTCAACGGGCAGGGACAATGAGCAGTTCTTC CASSTGRDNEQFF
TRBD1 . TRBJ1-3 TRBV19 TGTGCCAGTAGTATAGAAAGTAGGACAGGGGCTGGAAACACCATATATTTT CASSIESRTGAGNTIYF
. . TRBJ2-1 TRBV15 TGTGCCACCAGCAGAGATTTTATATCAGGGAATGAGCAGTTCTTC CATSRDFISGNEQFF
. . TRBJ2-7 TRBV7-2 TGTGCCAGCAGCCACAAACAGGGCTACGAGCAGTACTTC CASSHKQGYEQYF
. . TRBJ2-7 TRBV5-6 TGTGCCAGCCGAGACAGGTTTAGGTCCTACGAGCAGTACTTC CASRDRFRSYEQYF
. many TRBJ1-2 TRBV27 TGTGCCAGCAGTTCCAGGGCTTCCCTTAACTATGGCTACACCTTC CASSSRASLNYGYTF
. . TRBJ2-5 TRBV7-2 TGTGCCAGCGCCGGACAGCCCCAAGAGACCCAGTACTTC CASAGQPQETQYF
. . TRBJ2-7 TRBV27 TGTGCCAGCAGTTCCTCAGGTCCCTCCTACGAGCAGTACTTC CASSSSGPSYEQYF
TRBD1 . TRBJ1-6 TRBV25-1 TGTGCCACCAGAGGACAGGGGAGTTCACCCCTCCACTTT CATRGQGSSPLHF
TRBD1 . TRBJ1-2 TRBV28 TGTGCCAGCAGTTTCTTTGATCCAGGGGGTGGCTACACCTTC CASSFFDPGGGYTF
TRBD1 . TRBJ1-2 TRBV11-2 TGTGCCAGCCGAAGCTCGGGACAGGGGAACTATGGCTACACCTTC CASRSSGQGNYGYTF
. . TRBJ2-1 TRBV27 TGTGCCAGCAGTTGGGGGGAAACCTACAATGAGCAGTTCTTC CASSWGETYNEQFF
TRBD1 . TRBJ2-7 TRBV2 TGTGCCAGCAGGGAAGACAGGGCCCAGCAGTACTTC CASREDRAQQYF
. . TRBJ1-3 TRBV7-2 TGTGCCAGCAGCTTAGACGAGGTTGCTGGAAACACCATATATTTT CASSLDEVAGNTIYF
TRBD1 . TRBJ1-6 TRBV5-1 TGCGCCAGCAGCCCGGGACAGGGCTTAGGGTCACCCCTCCACTTT CASSPGQGLGSPLHF
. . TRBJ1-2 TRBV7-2 TGTGCCAGCAGCTCGCCGGGTCCTGCTGACTATGGCTACACCTTC CASSSPGPADYGYTF
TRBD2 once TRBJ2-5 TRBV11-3 TGTGCCAGCAGCTCCGGACTAGCCGGGGAGACCCAGTACTTC CASSSGLAGETQYF
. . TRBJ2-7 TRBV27 TGTGCCAGCACTTTATTACTGGACTCCTCCTACGAGCAGTACTTC CASTLLLDSSYEQYF
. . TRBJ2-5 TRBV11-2 TGTGCCAGCAGCCCCACCAGTCTCCAAGAGACCCAGTACTTC CASSPTSLQETQYF
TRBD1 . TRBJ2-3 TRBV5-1 TGCGCCAGCAGCCCTCCGGGACAGTTCACAGATACGCAGTATTTT CASSPPGQFTDTQYF
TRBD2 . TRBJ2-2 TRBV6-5 TGTGCCAGCAGTCACGGGAGGGGCCCCGGGGAGCTGTTTTTT CASSHGRGPGELFF
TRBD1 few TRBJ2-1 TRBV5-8 TGTGCCAGCAGCCACATGAGGGGACAGGGTAACGAGCAGTTCTTC CASSHMRGQGNEQFF